This T cell receptor (beta chain) was documented in a study of T cell changes during pregnancy in multiple sclerosis. The germline gives CDR1 MNHEY, CDR2 SMNVEV (reference sequence). V dropped 7 bases and J dropped 6 bases, with 9 bases sitting between them. This CDR3 is built from 11 residues. Profiling relied on immunoSEQ multiplex PCR, and the TCRdb table lists in-frame clones only, not all of them. This repertoire shows roughly 75,000 clones, approximately 91% found once; its top ten account for approximately 2%. This clone was seen a few times. The sequences come from peripheral blood, collected before pregnancy. This receptor was obtained from a female donor with multiple sclerosis, enrolled in a pregnancy study. The chain employs TRBV27 and TRBJ1-2, with D hard to call. CDR3 DNA: TGTGCCAGCAAAGGAGGGAATGGCTACACCTTC. Protein product: CASKGGNGYTF.